One sample yielded the 22 T cell receptor beta chains listed below, sequenced in a study of radiotherapy plus CTLA-4 blockade in lung cancer. Here immunoSEQ multiplex PCR was the method, and the copy in TCRdb shows in-frame clones only, minus some. The sample has 50,000 or so clones, 70% to 90% seen once. Sequenced material: peripheral blood, taken from a patient treated with radiotherapy plus ipilimumab. These receptors all come from a human donor with non-small cell lung cancer whose response to radiotherapy plus ipilimumab could not be evaluated.

V usage is TRBV7-9 and J usage is TRBJ1-3; 7 positions match TRBD1. Germline values: CDR1 SEHNR, CDR2 FQNEAQ (reference sequence). J was trimmed by 7 bases and V by 5 bases; bases with no gene match: 8. CDR3 length: 14 residues. The CDR3: CASSLLQGDNTIYF. In DNA form, the CDR3 reads TGTGCCAGCAGCCTACTGCAGGGGGACAACACCATATATTTT.

V usage is TRBV5-6 and J usage is TRBJ1-1; D unresolved. The V end lost 3 bases, the J end lost 0 bases, and 6 bases lay between the germline ends. Germline lookup yields CDR1 SGHDT and CDR2 YYEEEE. The CDR3 is 13 amino acids. This CDR3 reads CASSSSLNTEAFF. The CDR3 DNA reads as TGTGCCAGCAGCTCGTCTTTGAACACTGAAGCTTTCTTT.

The DNA of the CDR3 is TGTGCCATCAGCGGGACAGACTATGGCTACACCTTC. Translation: CAISGTDYGYTF. The chain recombines TRBV10-3 with TRBJ1-2; 7 bases are a match to TRBD1. V dropped 6 bases and J dropped 3; count of bases not matched to a gene: 1. The germline V gene has CDR1 ENHRY and CDR2 SYGVKD. This CDR3 contains 12 residues.

This chain connects TRBV7-9 to TRBJ2-1; 9 nucleotides align to TRBD2. Trimming cost V 2 bases and J 9 bases; bases outside gene matches: 14. The germline V gene has CDR1 SEHNR and CDR2 FQNEAQ (reference sequence). The CDR3 is 17 amino acids. CDR3 residues: CASSLTGAGGPFSEQFF. CDR3 coding DNA: TGTGCCAGCAGCTTAACGGGTGCGGGAGGGCCCTTTAGTGAGCAGTTCTTC.

This sequence joins TRBV7-2 and TRBJ1-5, with 9 bases identical to TRBD1. Looked up from germline, CDR1 is SGHTA and CDR2 is FQGNSA. V was pared by 5 bases and J by 1 base, with 3 bases of the junction left unmatched. This CDR3 spans 15 amino acids. In DNA, the CDR3 is TGTGCCAGCAGCGGACAGGGGCAGAGCAATCAGCCCCAGCATTTT. It specifies CASSGQGQSNQPQHF.

This clone was seen a few times. The genes are TRBV30 and TRBJ1-1; D is undetermined. The CDR3 runs 14 residues. Germline values: CDR1 GTSNPN, CDR2 SVGIG (reference sequence). The germline V and J ends were trimmed by 2 bases and 5 bases, with 15 bases remaining between them. The CDR3 DNA follows: TGTGCCTGGAGTTCTCGGACCTGGAGGACTGAAGCTTTCTTT. Translating it yields CAWSSRTWRTEAFF.

This clone was seen once. J is TRBJ2-1 and V is TRBV9; 9 bases are shared with TRBD2. Germline V lookup: CDR1 SGDLS, CDR2 YYNGEE. The CDR3 has 15 residues. The V and J ends lost 0 bases and 10 bases, in that order; junction bases with no gene match: 8. The CDR3 DNA reads as TGTGCCAGCAGCGTAGAAAGCGGGGGGCCGAGGGAGCAGTTCTTC. It yields the protein CASSVESGGPREQFF. Full variable domain (missing parts from reference TRBV9 and TRBJ2-1): DSGVTQTPKHLITATGQRVTLRCSPRSGDLSVYWYQQSLDQGLQFLIQYYNGEERAKGNILERFSAQQFPDLHSELNLSSLELGDSALYFCASSVESGGPREQFFGPGTRLTVL.

This clone has only one observation. This sequence joins TRBV7-2 and TRBJ2-5; 10 nucleotides line up with TRBD1. CDR1 is SGHTA, CDR2 FQGNSA, per germline. The trim removed 6 bases at V and 5 bases at J, leaving 3 bases unmatched. The CDR3 covers 13 residues. This CDR3 is CASRGQGTETQYF. The CDR3 DNA sequence: TGTGCCAGCAGGGGACAGGGGACGGAGACCCAGTACTTC.

This clone was counted once. This chain joins TRBV28 and TRBJ2-7; 9 bases match TRBD2. The length of the CDR3 is 15 residues. Germline V gives CDR1 MDHEN, CDR2 SYDVKM. V was clipped by 4 bases and J by 5 bases; unmatched bases: 9. The DNA for the CDR3 is TGTGCCAGCAGTTCCTATTGGAGCGGGAGGAACGAGCAGTACTTC. It specifies CASSSYWSGRNEQYF.

This sequence joins TRBV6-6 and TRBJ2-7; 9 nucleotides agree with TRBD1. The V segment lost 8 bases and the J segment 4 bases; nucleotides outside the gene matches: 12. Per germline, CDR1 MNHNY and CDR2 SVGAGI (reference sequence). This CDR3 is built from 15 residues. This chain's CDR3 is CASRDLGQGKYEQYF. CDR3 in DNA: TGTGCCAGCCGAGACCTTGGACAGGGGAAGTACGAGCAGTACTTC.

This chain joins TRBV28 and TRBJ2-7, with 7 bases lining up with TRBD1. CDR1 is MDHEN and CDR2 is SYDVKM in the germline V gene. The trim removed 7 bases at V and 3 bases at J, leaving 6 bases unmatched. The CDR3 contains 13 residues. CDR3 sequence reads: CASKTGDLYEQYF. In DNA, the CDR3 is TGTGCCAGCAAAACAGGGGATCTCTACGAGCAGTACTTC. The variable domain in full, with the rest retrieved from reference TRBV28 and TRBJ2-7, is DVKVTQSSRYLVKRTGEKVFLECVQDMDHENMFWYRQDPGLGLRLIYFSYDVKMKEKGDIPEGYSVSREKKERFSLILESASTNQTSMYLCASKTGDLYEQYFGPGTRLTVT.

This chain joins TRBV19 and TRBJ2-7, with D perhaps TRBD2 (6 bases). The CDR3 spans 14 residues. The ends were cut back, 1 base at V and 6 bases at J, with 13 bases in the middle. Germline values: CDR1 LNHDA, CDR2 SQIVND (reference sequence). The CDR3 sequence is CASSIGGAASEQYF. CDR3 DNA sequence: TGTGCCAGTAGTATAGGCGGGGCTGCCTCCGAGCAGTACTTC.

The chain has TRBV4-3 and TRBJ2-1; D ambiguous. The CDR3 length is 16 residues. V was shortened by 0 bases and J by 3 bases, with 12 bases between the two germline ends. CDR1 LGHNA and CDR2 YSLEER come from the germline V gene. The CDR3, as DNA: TGCGCCAGCAGCCAAGATCGTTCAGGCAGCTACAATGAGCAGTTCTTC. This codes for CASSQDRSGSYNEQFF.

J is TRBJ2-5 and V is TRBV9; weak D call: TRBD1 (6 bases). Germline CDR1 is SGDLS and CDR2 is YYNGEE. V was shortened by 4 bases and J by 4 bases, with 17 bases between the two germline ends. This CDR3 has 15 residues. The CDR3 region has the DNA TGTGCCAGCAGCCCTCTCGGACAGCCAAGAGAGACCCAGTACTTC. Its translation is CASSPLGQPRETQYF.

This clone appeared a single time. The chain has TRBV7-2 and TRBJ1-3; weak D call: TRBD1 (6 bases). Per germline, CDR1 SGHTA and CDR2 FQGNSA. V lost 5 bases to trimming and J lost 0 bases, with 14 bases between them. This CDR3 spans 16 amino acids. CDR3 sequence (DNA): TGTGCCAGCAGCCCACAGGGACCGTTCTCTGGAAACACCATATATTTT. Translated: CASSPQGPFSGNTIYF.

The chain carries TRBV5-1 and TRBJ1-1, with D unclear. In germline, CDR1 is SGHRS, CDR2 YFSETQ. This CDR3 region has 14 residues. The V end lost 4 bases, the J end lost 8 bases, and 18 bases lay between the germline ends. DNA for the CDR3: TGCGCCAGCAGCCCCGGTGGGCGCCCATCAGAAGCTTTCTTT. Translated, it gives CASSPGGRPSEAFF.

This chain uses TRBV20-1 with TRBJ1-2; the D is unclear. This CDR3 contains 11 residues. Trimming shortened V by 3 bases and J by 5 bases, and 7 bases separated the two germline ends. Germline V gene lookup returns CDR1 DFQATT and CDR2 SNEGSKA (reference sequence). In DNA, the CDR3 is TGCAGTGCTAGGGGCGGGTATGGCTACACCTTC. Its protein is CSARGGYGYTF.

Details on this clone: Other nucleotide sequences from this sample produce the same CDR3. The V gene is TRBV4-1, the J gene TRBJ1-5; D not certain. The CDR3 runs 16 residues. CDR1 and CDR2 (germline): MGHRA, YSYEKL. Deletions cut 0 bases from V and 0 bases from J, with 9 bases between. CDR3 region: CASSQEAGHSNQPQHF. CDR3 DNA sequence: TGCGCCAGCAGCCAAGAGGCGGGTCATAGCAATCAGCCCCAGCATTTT.

This rearrangement joins TRBV28 to TRBJ2-5; 8 bases are a match to TRBD2. Germline trimming cut 6 bases from V and 9 bases from J; bases unmatched to any gene: 21. CDR3 size: 17 residues. The V gene's germline CDR1 is MDHEN and CDR2 SYDVKM. The DNA of the CDR3 is TGTGCCAGCAGATCCGGGACTAGGGAGGTTCGGAGTTTGGCCCAGTACTTC. This translates into CASRSGTREVRSLAQYF.

J is TRBJ2-1 and V is TRBV4-3; TRBD2 matches 9 bases. CDR3 length: 17 residues. Germline V gene lookup returns CDR1 LGHNA and CDR2 YSLEER. Trimming removed 4 bases from V and 3 bases from J; junction bases left unmatched: 10. The CDR3 DNA reads as TGCGCCAGCAGCCGCGGGGGGGGGACTAGCAGCTACAATGAGCAGTTCTTC. Amino acids: CASSRGGGTSSYNEQFF.

This clone was detected only once. The CDR3 DNA follows: TGTGCCAGCAGTGCTCGGGGACAGGGGTGGGACGAGCAGTACTTC. It codes for CASSARGQGWDEQYF. V gene TRBV2 combines with J gene TRBJ2-7, with 10 nucleotides matching TRBD1. Losses at the gene ends were 4 bases for V and 5 bases for J; bases not matched to a gene: 8. Germline V gives CDR1 SNHLY, CDR2 FYNNEI. The CDR3 runs to 15 residues.

This clone occurred a few times. The chain employs TRBV4-1 and TRBJ1-5; the D is unclear. The V end lost 4 bases, the J end lost 7 bases, and 8 bases lay between the germline ends. The CDR3 runs 12 residues. CDR1 is MGHRA, CDR2 YSYEKL, per germline. The CDR3 bases are TGCGCCAGCAGCCCACCCGGGCAGCCCCAGCATTTT. Translated: CASSPPGQPQHF.